The sequence of this TCR beta chain was determined in a study of long-term antiretroviral therapy in people with HIV. The study, taken as a whole, reports: Patients on ART gained diversity, which nonetheless stayed below transplant donor controls.

V shed 1 base, J shed 1 base, and the junction held 7 bases outside the gene matches. The CDR3 runs 16 residues. CDR1 is LGHNA and CDR2 is YSLEER in the germline V gene. Regarding this clone: Its antigen is unknown.

This was the immunoSEQ v3.0 assay at survey level. Sequencing used immunoSEQ multiplex PCR; TCRdb keeps in-frame clones, though not all of them. This table has some 16,000 clones, 80% appearing once. The origin of this receptor is a man younger than 35 with HIV. Sequences were derived from unsorted PBMCs, sampled 0.1 years before starting antiretroviral therapy. V is TRBV4-3 and J is TRBJ2-7, with TRBD1 matching over 7 bases. The DNA for the CDR3 is TGCGCCAGCAGCCAAGCTAGGACAGGTCTTTCCTACGAGCAGTACTTC. Amino acid sequence: CASSQARTGLSYEQYF.